This T cell receptor (beta chain) was profiled in a study of identical twins. Study-wide results and limits: For out-of-frame beta sequences, excess twin sharing was weaker. A lower insertion count was a feature of abundant cord blood beta clonotypes, with no such feature in memory repertoires.

In the case of this clonotype: Its antigen is as yet unknown.

Template switching introduced a universal primer site, and the cDNA bore unique molecular identifiers. MiXCR, applied by TCRdb to the 5' RACE reads, yields one record per CDR3 protein. Among under 1 million distinct CDR3 sequences listed, 9% to 15% were seen once. Losses at the gene ends were 4 bases for V and 5 bases for J; bases not matched to a gene: 10. In germline, CDR1 is MNHEY, CDR2 SMNVEV (reference sequence). The CDR3 loop spans 17 amino acids. The same sample was also used in a study of yellow fever vaccine responses in identical twins.

Specimen: PBMCs. This clonotype was obtained from a woman between 18 and 29 years old in good health. The chain links TRBV27 to TRBJ2-3, with 12 bases aligning to TRBD2. The CDR3 region is CASSSRLAGAGGDTQYF. CDR3 coding DNA: TGTGCCAGCAGTTCCCGACTAGCGGGGGCCGGGGGAGATACGCAGTATTTT.